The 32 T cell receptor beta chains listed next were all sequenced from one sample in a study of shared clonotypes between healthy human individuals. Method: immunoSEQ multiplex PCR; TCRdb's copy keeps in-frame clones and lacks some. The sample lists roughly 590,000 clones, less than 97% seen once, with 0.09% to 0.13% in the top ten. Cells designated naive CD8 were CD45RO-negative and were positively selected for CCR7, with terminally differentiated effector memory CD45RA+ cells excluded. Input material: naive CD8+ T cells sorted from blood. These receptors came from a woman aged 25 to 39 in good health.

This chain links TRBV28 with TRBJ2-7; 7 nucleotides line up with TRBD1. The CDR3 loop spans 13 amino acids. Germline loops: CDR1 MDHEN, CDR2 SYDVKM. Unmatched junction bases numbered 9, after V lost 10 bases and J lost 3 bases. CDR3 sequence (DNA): TGTGCCAACTCCGAGGCAGGGGGCTACGAGCAGTACTTC. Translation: CANSEAGGYEQYF.

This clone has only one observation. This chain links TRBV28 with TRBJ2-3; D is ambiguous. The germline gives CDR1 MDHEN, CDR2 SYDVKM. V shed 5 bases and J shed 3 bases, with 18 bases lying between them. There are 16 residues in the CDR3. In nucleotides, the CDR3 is TGTGCCAGCAGTCCTAGGCTAGAGGCGCGAACAGATACGCAGTATTTT. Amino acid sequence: CASSPRLEARTDTQYF.

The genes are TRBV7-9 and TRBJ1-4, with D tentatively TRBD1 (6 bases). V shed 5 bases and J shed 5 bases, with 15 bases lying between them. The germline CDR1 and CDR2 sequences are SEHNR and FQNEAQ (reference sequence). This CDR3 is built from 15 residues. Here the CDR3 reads CASSPSGVGNEKLFF. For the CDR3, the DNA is TGTGCCAGCAGCCCCTCAGGGGTGGGGAATGAAAAACTGTTTTTT.

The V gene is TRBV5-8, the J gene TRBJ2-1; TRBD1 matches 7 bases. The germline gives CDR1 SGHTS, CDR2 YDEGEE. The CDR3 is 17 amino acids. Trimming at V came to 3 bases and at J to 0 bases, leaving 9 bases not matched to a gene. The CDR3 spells CASSSWTGQSSYNEQFF. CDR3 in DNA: TGTGCCAGCAGCTCCTGGACAGGTCAAAGCTCCTACAATGAGCAGTTCTTC. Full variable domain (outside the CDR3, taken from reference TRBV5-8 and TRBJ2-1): EAGVTQSPTHLIKTRGQQATLRCSPISGHTSVYWYQQALGLGLQFLLWYDEGEERNRGNFPPRFSGRQFPNYSSELNVNALELEDSALYLCASSSWTGQSSYNEQFFGPGTRLTVL.

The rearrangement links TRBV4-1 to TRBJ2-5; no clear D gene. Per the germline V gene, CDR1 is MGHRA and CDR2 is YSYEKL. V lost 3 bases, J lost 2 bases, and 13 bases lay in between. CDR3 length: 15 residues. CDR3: CASSQSRSMQETQYF. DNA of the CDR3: TGCGCCAGCAGCCAGAGCCGGTCGATGCAAGAGACCCAGTACTTC.

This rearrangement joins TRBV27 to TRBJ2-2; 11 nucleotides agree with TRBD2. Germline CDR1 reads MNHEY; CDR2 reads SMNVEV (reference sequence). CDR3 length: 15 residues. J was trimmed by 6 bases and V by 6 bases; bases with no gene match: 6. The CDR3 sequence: CASSLLAGVPGELFF. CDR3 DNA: TGTGCCAGCAGCCTACTAGCGGGAGTCCCCGGGGAGCTGTTTTTT.

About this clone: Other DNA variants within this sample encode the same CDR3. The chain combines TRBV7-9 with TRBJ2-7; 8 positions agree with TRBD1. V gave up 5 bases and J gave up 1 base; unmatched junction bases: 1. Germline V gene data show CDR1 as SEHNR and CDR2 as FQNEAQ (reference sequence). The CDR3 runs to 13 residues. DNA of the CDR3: TGTGCCAGCAGCGGACAGGGTTCCTACGAGCAGTACTTC. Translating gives CASSGQGSYEQYF.

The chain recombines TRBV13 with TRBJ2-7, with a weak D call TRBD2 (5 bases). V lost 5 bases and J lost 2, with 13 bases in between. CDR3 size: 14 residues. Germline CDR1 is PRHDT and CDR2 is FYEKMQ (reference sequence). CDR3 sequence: CASSGREGPYEQYF. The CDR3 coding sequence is TGTGCCAGCAGCGGACGGGAAGGGCCCTACGAGCAGTACTTC.

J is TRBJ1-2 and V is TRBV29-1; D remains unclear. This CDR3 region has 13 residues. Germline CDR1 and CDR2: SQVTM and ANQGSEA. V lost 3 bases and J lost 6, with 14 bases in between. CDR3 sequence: CSVDRTFPDGYTF. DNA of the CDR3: TGCAGCGTTGACCGGACTTTCCCCGATGGCTACACCTTC. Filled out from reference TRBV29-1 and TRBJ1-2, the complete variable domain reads SAVISQKPSRDICQRGTSLTIQCQVDSQVTMMFWYRQQPGQSLTLIATANQGSEATYESGFVIDKFPISRPNLTFSTLTVSNMSPEDSSIYLCSVDRTFPDGYTFGSGTRLTVV.

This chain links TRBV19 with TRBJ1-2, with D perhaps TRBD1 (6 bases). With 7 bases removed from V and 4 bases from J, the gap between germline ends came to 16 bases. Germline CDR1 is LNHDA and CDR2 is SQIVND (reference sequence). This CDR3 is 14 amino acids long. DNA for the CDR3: TGTGCCAGTACCACCCTAACAGGGAGCTATGGCTACACCTTC. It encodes CASTTLTGSYGYTF.

CDR3 sequence reads: CATSTSRAGNQPQHF. The CDR3, as DNA: TGTGCCACCAGCACTAGCCGAGCTGGGAATCAGCCCCAGCATTTT. This chain links TRBV15 with TRBJ1-5, with D unresolved. Germline CDR1 is LNHNV and CDR2 is YYDKDF (reference sequence). The CDR3 covers 15 residues. Trimming stripped 4 bases from V and 4 bases from J, with 14 bases between. Together with reference TRBV15 and TRBJ1-5, the CDR3 gives the full variable domain: DAMVIQNPRYQVTQFGKPVTLSCSQTLNHNVMYWYQQKSSQAPKLLFHYYDKDFNNEADTPDNFQSRRPNTSFCFLDIRSPGLGDTAMYLCATSTSRAGNQPQHFGDGTRLSIL.

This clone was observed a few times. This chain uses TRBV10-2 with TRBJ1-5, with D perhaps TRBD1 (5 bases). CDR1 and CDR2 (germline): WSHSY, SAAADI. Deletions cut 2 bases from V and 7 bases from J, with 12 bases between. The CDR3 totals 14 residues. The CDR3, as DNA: TGCGCCAGCAGTGAGGCGGGGGTAGCGCAGCCCCAGCATTTT. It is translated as CASSEAGVAQPQHF.

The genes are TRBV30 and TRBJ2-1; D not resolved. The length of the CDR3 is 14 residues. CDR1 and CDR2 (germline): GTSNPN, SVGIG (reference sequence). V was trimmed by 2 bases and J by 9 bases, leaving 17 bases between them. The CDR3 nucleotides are TGTGCCTGGAGTCAGATTAGCAGCTGGGTTGAGCAGTTCTTC. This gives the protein CAWSQISSWVEQFF. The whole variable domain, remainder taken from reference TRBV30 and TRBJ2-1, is SQTIHQWPATLVQPVGSPLSLECTVEGTSNPNLYWYRQAAGRGLQLLFYSVGIGQISSEVPQNLSASRPQDRQFILSSKKLLLSDSGFYLCAWSQISSWVEQFFGPGTRLTVL.

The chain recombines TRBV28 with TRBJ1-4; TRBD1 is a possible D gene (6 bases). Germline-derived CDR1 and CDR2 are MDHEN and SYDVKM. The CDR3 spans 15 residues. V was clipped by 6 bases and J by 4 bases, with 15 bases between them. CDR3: CASSWDIGHNEKLFF. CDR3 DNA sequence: TGTGCCAGCAGCTGGGACATAGGGCATAATGAAAAACTGTTTTTT.

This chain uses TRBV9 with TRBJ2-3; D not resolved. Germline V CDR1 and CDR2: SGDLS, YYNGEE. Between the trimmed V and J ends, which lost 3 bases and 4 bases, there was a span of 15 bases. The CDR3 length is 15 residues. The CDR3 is CASSADITGADTQYF. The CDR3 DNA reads TGTGCCAGCAGCGCAGATATCACCGGCGCAGATACGCAGTATTTT.

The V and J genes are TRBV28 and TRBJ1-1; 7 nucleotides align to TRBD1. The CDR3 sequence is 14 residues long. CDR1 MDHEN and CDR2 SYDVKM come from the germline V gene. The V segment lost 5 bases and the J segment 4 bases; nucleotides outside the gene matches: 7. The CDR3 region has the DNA TGTGCCAGCAGTCCTGACAGGGTACTCACTGAAGCTTTCTTT. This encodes CASSPDRVLTEAFF.

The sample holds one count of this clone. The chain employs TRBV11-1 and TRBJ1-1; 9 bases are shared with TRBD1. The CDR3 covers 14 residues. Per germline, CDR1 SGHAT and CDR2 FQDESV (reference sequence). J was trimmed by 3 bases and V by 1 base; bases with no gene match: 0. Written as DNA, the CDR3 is TGTGCCAGCAGCTTAGGGACAGGGGACACTGAAGCTTTCTTT. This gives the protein CASSLGTGDTEAFF.

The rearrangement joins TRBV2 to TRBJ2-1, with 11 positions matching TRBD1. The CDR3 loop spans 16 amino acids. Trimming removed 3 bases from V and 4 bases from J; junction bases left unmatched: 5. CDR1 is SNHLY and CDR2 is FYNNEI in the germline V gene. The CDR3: CASSDTDRGLYNEQFF. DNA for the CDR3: TGTGCCAGCAGTGACACGGACAGGGGGCTTTACAATGAGCAGTTCTTC.

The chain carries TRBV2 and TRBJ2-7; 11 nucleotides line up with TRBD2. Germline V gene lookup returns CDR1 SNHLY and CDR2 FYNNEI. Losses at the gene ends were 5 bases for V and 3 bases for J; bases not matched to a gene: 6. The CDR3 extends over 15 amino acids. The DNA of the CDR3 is TGTGCCAGCAGTTCAAGCGGGACTAGCGGCTACGAGCAGTACTTC. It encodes CASSSSGTSGYEQYF.

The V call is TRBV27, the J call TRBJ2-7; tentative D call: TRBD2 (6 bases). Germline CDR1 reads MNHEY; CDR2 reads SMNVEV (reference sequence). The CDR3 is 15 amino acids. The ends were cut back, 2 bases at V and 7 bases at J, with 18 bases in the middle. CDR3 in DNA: TGTGCCAGCAGTTTAGGCGGGGAGAACTTACTAGAGCAGTACTTC. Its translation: CASSLGGENLLEQYF.

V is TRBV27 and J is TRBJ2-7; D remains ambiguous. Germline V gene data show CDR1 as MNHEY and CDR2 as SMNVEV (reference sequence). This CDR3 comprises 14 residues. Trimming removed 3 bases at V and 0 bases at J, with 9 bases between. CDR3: CASSFGFDSYEQYF. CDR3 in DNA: TGTGCCAGCAGTTTCGGTTTCGACTCCTACGAGCAGTACTTC.

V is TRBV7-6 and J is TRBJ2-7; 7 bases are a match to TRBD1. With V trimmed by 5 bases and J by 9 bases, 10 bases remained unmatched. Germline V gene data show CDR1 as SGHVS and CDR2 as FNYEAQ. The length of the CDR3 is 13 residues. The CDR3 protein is CASSEGQAKGQYF. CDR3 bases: TGTGCCAGCAGCGAAGGACAGGCAAAGGGGCAGTACTTC. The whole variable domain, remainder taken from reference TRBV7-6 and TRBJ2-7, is GAGVSQSPRYKVTKRGQDVALRCDPISGHVSLYWYRQALGQGPEFLTYFNYEAQQDKSGLPNDRFSAERPEGSISTLTIQRTEQRDSAMYRCASSEGQAKGQYFGPGTRLTVT.

The CDR3 protein is CASSPAGGEDNEQFF. Written as DNA, the CDR3 is TGTGCCAGCAGCCCAGCGGGCGGCGAAGACAATGAGCAGTTCTTC. The rearrangement joins TRBV7-9 to TRBJ2-1; the D gene is possibly TRBD2 (6 bases). V lost 5 bases and J lost 5, with 16 bases in between. The CDR3 has 15 residues. Germline V lookup: CDR1 SEHNR, CDR2 FQNEAQ (reference sequence).

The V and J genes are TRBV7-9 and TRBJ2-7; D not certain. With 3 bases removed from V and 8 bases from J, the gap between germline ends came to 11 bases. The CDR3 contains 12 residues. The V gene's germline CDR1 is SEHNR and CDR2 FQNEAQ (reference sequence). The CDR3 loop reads CASSLEPWQQYF. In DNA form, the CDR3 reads TGTGCCAGCAGCTTGGAACCCTGGCAGCAGTACTTC.

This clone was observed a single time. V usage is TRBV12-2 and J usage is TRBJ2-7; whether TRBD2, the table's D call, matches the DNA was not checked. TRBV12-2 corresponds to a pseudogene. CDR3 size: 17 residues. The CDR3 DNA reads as TGTGCAAGTCGCTTAGCTGGAGGGATAGCGGGGCCCTACGAGCAGTACTTC. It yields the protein CASRLAGGIAGPYEQYF.

CDR3 bases: TGTGCCTGGACCCCTGGACAGGGGAACACTGAAGCTTTCTTT. Protein sequence: CAWTPGQGNTEAFF. The chain combines TRBV30 with TRBJ1-1; TRBD1 agrees at 8 bases. Per the germline V gene, CDR1 is GTSNPN and CDR2 is SVGIG (reference sequence). With 4 bases clipped from V and 1 base from J, the junction kept 5 bases outside the gene matches. The CDR3 has 14 residues.

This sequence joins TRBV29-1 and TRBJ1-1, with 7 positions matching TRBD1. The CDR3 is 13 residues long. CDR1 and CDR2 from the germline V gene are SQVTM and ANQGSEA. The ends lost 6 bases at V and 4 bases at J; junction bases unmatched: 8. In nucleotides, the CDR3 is TGCAGCGTCAAGACAGGGTTGGGCACTGAAGCTTTCTTT. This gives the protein CSVKTGLGTEAFF.

CDR3 sequence (DNA): TGTGCAAGTCGCAGCTACAGGGGACTGGCCAAAAACATTCAGTACTTC. Its protein product is CASRSYRGLAKNIQYF. This sequence joins TRBV12-2 and TRBJ2-4; the D call of TRBD1 is as the table states it, not checked on the DNA. TRBV12-2 has pseudogene status. The CDR3 runs to 16 residues.

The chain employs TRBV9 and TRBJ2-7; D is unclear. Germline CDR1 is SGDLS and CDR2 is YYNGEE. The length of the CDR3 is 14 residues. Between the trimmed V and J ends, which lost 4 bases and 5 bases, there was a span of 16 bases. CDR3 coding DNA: TGTGCCAGCAGCCCCCCGGGCCGGGCCCACGAGCAGTACTTC. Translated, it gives CASSPPGRAHEQYF.

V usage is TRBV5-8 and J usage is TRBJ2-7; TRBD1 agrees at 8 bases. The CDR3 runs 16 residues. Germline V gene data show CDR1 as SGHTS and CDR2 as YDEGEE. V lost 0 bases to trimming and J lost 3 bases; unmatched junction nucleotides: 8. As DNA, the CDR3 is TGTGCCAGCAGCTTGGCCCCGCGGACAGGGCACTACGAGCAGTACTTC. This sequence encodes CASSLAPRTGHYEQYF.

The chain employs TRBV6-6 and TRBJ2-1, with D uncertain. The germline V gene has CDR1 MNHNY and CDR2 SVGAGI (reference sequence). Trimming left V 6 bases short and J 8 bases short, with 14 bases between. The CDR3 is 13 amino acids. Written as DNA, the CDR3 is TGTGCCAGCAGCCGCAATAGGTTGGATGAGCAGTTCTTC. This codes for CASSRNRLDEQFF.

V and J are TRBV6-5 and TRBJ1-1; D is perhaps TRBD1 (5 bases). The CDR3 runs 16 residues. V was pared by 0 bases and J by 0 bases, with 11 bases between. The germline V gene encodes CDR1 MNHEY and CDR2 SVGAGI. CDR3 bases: TGTGCCAGCAGTTACTCTGCCGGGACGGTGAACACTGAAGCTTTCTTT. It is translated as CASSYSAGTVNTEAFF.